The T cell receptor (beta chain) under discussion was sequenced for a study of T-cell memory formation after mild COVID-19 (TCRdb year 2021). In the study overall: Most TCR sequence clusters were specific to one of the two donors. T-cell clones expanding and contracting after mild COVID-19 in a couple of donors were tracked by longitudinal TCRalpha and TCRbeta repertoire sequencing. The cohort comprised two young, previously healthy adult volunteers, one female and one male.

The CDR3 goes from the cysteine to the phenylalanine over 14 residues. Left in the record is the CDR3 DNA by itself, 42 bases read in frame from the first base. V loses 4 bases, J loses 5 bases, and the germline ends lie 14 bases apart. CDR1 and CDR2 (ENHRY, SYGVKD) derive from the germline V gene. Paper-wide results and their limitations: Clones that contracted from day 15 to 85 showed balanced CD4/CD8 phenotypes, whereas a second wave of clones that expanded from day 15 to 37 leaned towards CD4+. Contracting CD4+ clones were located mainly in the CM and EM memory subsets, whereas CD8+ clones were found to be enriched in EMRA. Only two mild cases were covered by the study, and larger cohorts that include severe cases with pre-infection samples were considered necessary. The second-wave clones that peaked on day 37 were not confirmed to be SARS-CoV-2 specific. Some responding clones were found in pre-infection memory, which suggests that pre-existing cross-reactive memory T cells took part in the SARS-CoV-2 response.

A note on this clonotype: No cognate antigen has been identified for it. Per-nucleotide qualities are absent, and no much larger clonotype sits a single base away.

The data were produced on an Illumina NovaSeq 6000. cDNA libraries for TCRalpha and TCRbeta were prepared by 5'RACE using constant-segment primers, with sample barcodes and unique molecular identifiers added. RNA was extracted from every sample with Trizol reagent. Amplification of the libraries took two PCR steps, and the second step added a second sample barcode plus Illumina TruSeq adapters. Libraries were sequenced on an Illumina NovaSeq with 2 x 150 bp paired-end reads. The published analysis was carried out like this. Reads were demultiplexed and collapsed into UMI-guided consensus sequences with migec v1.2.7. Using mixcr v2.1.11, UMI consensuses were aligned to TRA and TRB V and J templates and then assembled into clonotypes. Clonotypes were classified as expanded or contracted when called significant by both edgeR and NoisET, with noise models trained on biological replicates. edgeR calls used a false discovery rate-adjusted p below 0.01 and a log2 fold-change threshold of 1. As an exploratory analysis of dynamics, PCA with hierarchical clustering was applied to max-normalized trajectories of the 1000 most abundant clonotypes. Separately sequenced CD4+ and CD8+ repertoires were used to assign a CD4 or CD8 phenotype to each responding clone. TCRdb passed the public sequencing reads through fastp at Q25 and MiXCR, retaining productive beta sequences. Here each entry gathers all rows of one CDR3 protein and keeps the most common genes and DNA. The V and J calls come from TCRdb's annotation, not from the publication. Across this sample there are about 450,000 distinct CDR3 sequences, with roughly a quarter seen only once. Around 13% of the sample is in the top ten clones.

Ficoll-Paque density gradient centrifugation was used to isolate PBMCs. The sample consisted of PBMCs or a T cell subset sorted from them (not recorded which). The receptor was derived from an adult woman who had mild COVID-19 (a few samples of this study predate the infection). The sample titles of this study are shuffled in the database, so cell type and time point are left out; the donor was told from shared clones. Recombination connected TRBV10-3 to TRBJ2-5; the D gene is perhaps TRBD1 or TRBD2, each of them matching over 5 bases. Read as DNA, the sequence is TGTGCCATCAGTGGAAAGAGGGGCGATGAGACCCAGTACTTC. This encodes CAISGKRGDETQYF.